Following are 27 T cell receptor beta chains from one sample sequenced in a study of cytomegalovirus exposure and HLA in healthy donors. The primer mix had 60 Vbeta and 13 Jbeta primers. Assay used: immunoSEQ multiplex PCR; TCRdb lists only in-frame clones, some missing. The data contain about 190,000 clones, roughly nine tenths of them singletons. The sample comprised PBMCs. The receptors were gathered from a boy between 2 and 15 years old in good health and CMV-seronegative.

As to this clone: The same CDR3 also results from other DNA sequences found in this sample. The V and J genes are TRBV5-1 and TRBJ1-1, with 8 positions matching TRBD1. Germline lookup yields CDR1 SGHRS and CDR2 YFSETQ. The V and J ends lost 0 bases and 5 bases, in that order; junction bases with no gene match: 6. The CDR3 has 15 amino acids. The CDR3: CASSLAGQGNTEAFF. The DNA of the CDR3 is TGCGCCAGCAGCTTGGCCGGACAGGGAAATACTGAAGCTTTCTTT.

V usage is TRBV25-1 and J usage is TRBJ1-1, with 10 bases matching TRBD1. Germline V gene data show CDR1 as MGHDK and CDR2 as SYGVNS. V was pared by 2 bases and J by 5 bases, with 2 bases of the junction left unmatched. The CDR3 sequence is 14 residues long. CDR3 residues: CASSEPGQGTEAFF. The CDR3 nucleotides read TGTGCCAGCAGTGAACCGGGACAGGGGACTGAAGCTTTCTTT.

This chain connects TRBV15 to TRBJ2-7, with 8 positions matching TRBD1. Germline V gene sequence: CDR1 LNHNV, CDR2 YYDKDF (reference sequence). The CDR3 length is 16 residues. V was clipped by 2 bases and J by 2 bases; unmatched bases: 8. The CDR3 DNA reads as TGTGCCACCAGCAGATTCATGACAGGGGCACCCTACGAGCAGTACTTC. The encoded protein is CATSRFMTGAPYEQYF.

The J gene is TRBJ1-2, the V gene TRBV6-5; D is perhaps TRBD1 (5 bases). The CDR3 is 14 amino acids. Germline-derived CDR1 and CDR2 are MNHEY and SVGAGI. Trimming removed 5 bases from V and 7 bases from J, with 17 bases in between. This CDR3 reads CASSDPGRGRGYTF. The DNA for the CDR3 is TGTGCCAGCAGTGATCCCGGGAGGGGTCGTGGCTACACCTTC.

DNA of the CDR3: TGTGCCAGCAGCGTAGGTCTTGACAGGGGGCGAGGCTACACCTTC. Translated: CASSVGLDRGRGYTF. J is TRBJ1-2 and V is TRBV9; 10 nucleotides agree with TRBD1. The V segment lost 0 bases and the J segment 8 bases; nucleotides outside the gene matches: 7. There are 15 residues in the CDR3. Germline V gene sequence: CDR1 SGDLS, CDR2 YYNGEE.

This chain uses TRBV7-9 with TRBJ2-7; TRBD1 might be the D (6 bases). This CDR3 region has 14 residues. In germline, CDR1 is SEHNR, CDR2 FQNEAQ (reference sequence). The V and J ends lost 0 bases and 3 bases respectively, with 9 bases between them. The CDR3, as DNA: TGTGCCAGCAGCTTAGCGGAGGACAGCTACGAGCAGTACTTC. It specifies CASSLAEDSYEQYF.

This clone has more than one count but fewer than ten. The V and J genes are TRBV6-1 and TRBJ2-5; 8 nucleotides line up with TRBD2. After removal of 4 bases from V and 2 bases from J, the junction contained 6 bases not matched to a gene. The germline V gene has CDR1 MNHNS and CDR2 SASEGT. CDR3 length: 15 residues. The CDR3 nucleotides read TGTGCCAGCAGTGCGCTAGCGGGTGAGCAAGAGACCCAGTACTTC. This encodes CASSALAGEQETQYF.

The chain couples TRBV5-4 to TRBJ2-7; 12 bases line up with TRBD2. The ends lost 4 bases at V and 7 bases at J; junction bases unmatched: 9. The CDR3 loop spans 15 amino acids. Germline CDR1 SGHNT, CDR2 YYREEE (reference sequence). The CDR3, as DNA: TGTGCCAGCAGCCAACTAGCGGGGGGACTCGTAGAGCAGTACTTC. Its translation: CASSQLAGGLVEQYF.

V usage is TRBV10-2 and J usage is TRBJ2-5, with D tentatively TRBD1 (8 bases). This CDR3 is 18 amino acids long. V was cut by 0 bases and J by 4 bases, with 21 bases left in between. CDR1 is WSHSY, CDR2 SAAADI, per germline. As DNA, the CDR3 is TGCGCCAGCAGTGAGTCTTTTAGAACGGACAGGGAGGGAGAGACCCAGTACTTC. Encoded protein: CASSESFRTDREGETQYF.

This rearrangement joins TRBV5-1 to TRBJ2-1; 10 bases map to TRBD1. Germline CDR1 and CDR2: SGHRS and YFSETQ. V was pared by 4 bases and J by 5 bases, with 3 bases of the junction left unmatched. The CDR3 sequence is 14 residues long. CDR3 sequence (DNA): TGCGCCAGCAGCGGCGGACAGGGGGACAATGAGCAGTTCTTC. This sequence encodes CASSGGQGDNEQFF.

This clone was observed a few times. V usage is TRBV7-6 and J usage is TRBJ1-5; D gene unclear. The CDR3 sequence is 16 residues long. V was shortened by 1 base and J by 3 bases, with 13 bases between the two germline ends. Germline CDR1 is SGHVS and CDR2 is FNYEAQ. CDR3 sequence reads: CASSLGQPSDNQPQHF. Written as DNA, the CDR3 is TGTGCCAGCAGCTTAGGCCAGCCGAGCGACAATCAGCCCCAGCATTTT.

The chain has TRBV29-1 and TRBJ2-3, with D tentatively TRBD1 (6 bases). The CDR3 extends over 16 amino acids. Per the germline V gene, CDR1 is SQVTM and CDR2 is ANQGSEA. Trimming removed 5 bases from V and 2 bases from J, with 20 bases in between. In nucleotides, the CDR3 is TGCAGCGTTACCCTGATTTGGACAGTAGACACAGATACGCAGTATTTT. Its protein product is CSVTLIWTVDTDTQYF.

This clone has only one observation. The rearrangement uses TRBV30 and TRBJ2-5; D is unresolved. The germline gives CDR1 GTSNPN, CDR2 SVGIG (reference sequence). The CDR3 consists of 11 residues. Trimming shortened V by 4 bases and J by 4 bases, and 7 bases separated the two germline ends. The CDR3 loop is CAWNQAETQYF. DNA of the CDR3: TGTGCCTGGAATCAGGCAGAGACCCAGTACTTC.

V is TRBV7-3 and J is TRBJ2-1, with 7 bases aligning to TRBD1. The CDR3 length is 15 residues. Trimming removed 0 bases from V and 4 bases from J; junction bases left unmatched: 3. Looked up from germline, CDR1 is SGHTA and CDR2 is FQGTGA. This CDR3 reads CASSLTGTVYNEQFF. The CDR3 DNA reads TGTGCCAGCAGCTTAACGGGGACAGTTTACAATGAGCAGTTCTTC.

This clone was counted a single time. CDR3 nucleotides: TGTGCCAGCAGCCGAGATCCAGGCGGGGGCTACACCTTC. Translated: CASSRDPGGGYTF. This rearrangement joins TRBV5-6 to TRBJ1-2; D unclear. Trimming shortened V by 4 bases and J by 8 bases, and 15 bases separated the two germline ends. Germline V gene lookup returns CDR1 SGHDT and CDR2 YYEEEE. This CDR3 comprises 13 residues.

The chain carries TRBV7-3 and TRBJ1-2, with a possible D match to TRBD1 (6 bases). V was trimmed by 3 bases and J by 2 bases, leaving 7 bases between them. This CDR3 contains 13 residues. The V gene's germline CDR1 is SGHTA and CDR2 FQGTGA. The CDR3 nucleotides are TGTGCCAGCAGCTTTGGACAGAACTATGGCTACACCTTC. Protein product: CASSFGQNYGYTF.

The rearrangement uses TRBV30 and TRBJ1-4; no firm D call. Trimming left V 7 bases short and J 1 base short, with 10 bases between. Germline CDR1 and CDR2: GTSNPN and SVGIG (reference sequence). The length of the CDR3 is 13 residues. The CDR3: CAYQTQTNEKLFF. Here the CDR3 DNA reads TGTGCCTACCAGACTCAAACTAATGAAAAACTGTTTTTT.

The chain couples TRBV27 to TRBJ2-5; a possible D gene is TRBD2 (5 bases). V was trimmed by 8 bases and J by 0 bases, leaving 16 bases between them. The CDR3 loop spans 15 amino acids. Germline V gives CDR1 MNHEY, CDR2 SMNVEV (reference sequence). The CDR3: CASASLDGDQETQYF. The CDR3 nucleotides read TGTGCCAGCGCGTCCCTAGACGGGGACCAAGAGACCCAGTACTTC.

V usage is TRBV30 and J usage is TRBJ2-1; the D gene is possibly TRBD1 (6 bases). With 8 bases removed from V and 8 bases from J, the gap between germline ends came to 16 bases. Germline CDR1 GTSNPN, CDR2 SVGIG (reference sequence). This CDR3 contains 12 residues. The CDR3 here is CALDRPADEQFF. DNA for the CDR3: TGTGCCCTTGACAGGCCGGCGGATGAGCAGTTCTTC.

The sample holds one count of this clone. The chain employs TRBV13 and TRBJ2-1; a weak D match, TRBD2 (6 bases). In germline, CDR1 is PRHDT, CDR2 FYEKMQ (reference sequence). There are 15 residues in the CDR3. Trimming stripped 5 bases from V and 3 bases from J, with 14 bases between. The CDR3, as DNA: TGTGCCAGCAGCCCTGGAGTAGCGGTCTACAATGAGCAGTTCTTC. Protein product: CASSPGVAVYNEQFF.

The chain uses TRBV2 and TRBJ2-7, with TRBD2 matching 9 bases. With 8 bases clipped from V and 4 bases from J, the junction kept 9 bases outside the gene matches. This CDR3 region has 14 residues. Germline V gene sequence: CDR1 SNHLY, CDR2 FYNNEI. CDR3 residues: CASGGGGEGYEQYF. Written as DNA, the CDR3 is TGTGCCAGCGGCGGCGGGGGGGAGGGGTACGAGCAGTACTTC.

This chain uses TRBV5-1 with TRBJ1-1; 10 positions agree with TRBD1. The germline V gene encodes CDR1 SGHRS and CDR2 YFSETQ. J was trimmed by 1 base and V by 4 bases; bases with no gene match: 7. This CDR3 comprises 16 residues. The CDR3 is CASSPTRQGANTEAFF. CDR3 DNA sequence: TGCGCCAGCAGCCCCACTCGACAGGGGGCGAACACTGAAGCTTTCTTT. Based on the CDR3 plus reference TRBV5-1 and TRBJ1-1, the full variable domain is KAGVTQTPRYLIKTRGQQVTLSCSPISGHRSVSWYQQTPGQGLQFLFEYFSETQRNKGNFPGRFSGRQFSNSRSEMNVSTLELGDSALYLCASSPTRQGANTEAFFGQGTRLTVV.

CDR3 sequence (DNA): TGTGCCAGCAGGGAGGGGCGGGCCCGGAACACTGAAGCTTTCTTT. It is translated as CASREGRARNTEAFF. The J gene is TRBJ1-1, the V gene TRBV7-2; D perhaps matches TRBD1 (5 bases). Germline V gene data show CDR1 as SGHTA and CDR2 as FQGNSA. CDR3 length: 15 residues. Trimming took 6 bases from V and 1 from J, leaving 15 bases between them. Full variable domain (missing parts from reference TRBV7-2 and TRBJ1-1): GAGVSQSPSNKVTEKGKDVELRCDPISGHTALYWYRQSLGQGLEFLIYFQGNSAPDKSGLPSDRFSAERTGGSVSTLTIQRTQQEDSAVYLCASREGRARNTEAFFGQGTRLTVV.

The J gene is TRBJ2-2, the V gene TRBV4-1; 7 bases fit TRBD2. Germline V gene lookup returns CDR1 MGHRA and CDR2 YSYEKL. The CDR3 is 17 amino acids. The V gene end was trimmed by 1 base and the J gene end by 0 bases; junction bases not matched to a gene: 5. The chain's CDR3 is CASSQGDYPANTGELFF. For the CDR3, the DNA is TGCGCCAGCAGCCAAGGGGACTACCCCGCGAACACCGGGGAGCTGTTTTTT.

The chain links TRBV19 to TRBJ2-7; no definite D call. Germline V lookup: CDR1 LNHDA, CDR2 SQIVND (reference sequence). The length of the CDR3 is 14 residues. Trimming removed 4 bases at V and 3 bases at J, with 13 bases between. Written as DNA, the CDR3 is TGTGCCAGTAGTAACCAGGCCCATAGCTACGAGCAGTACTTC. Translating it yields CASSNQAHSYEQYF.

This chain uses TRBV11-1 with TRBJ2-2, with no clear D. Germline assignment: CDR1 SGHAT and CDR2 FQDESV (reference sequence). V lost 5 bases to trimming and J lost 9 bases, with 13 bases between them. This CDR3 region has 13 residues. The CDR3 reads CASSVRVNRELFF. The CDR3 bases are TGTGCCAGCAGCGTACGGGTAAACCGGGAGCTGTTTTTT.

The chain recombines TRBV2 with TRBJ2-3; D remains ambiguous. The ends were cut back, 6 bases at V and 2 bases at J, with 15 bases in the middle. The germline V gene encodes CDR1 SNHLY and CDR2 FYNNEI. The CDR3 has 15 amino acids. CDR3 in DNA: TGTGCCAGCAGAAAAGCTCCGATAGACACAGATACGCAGTATTTT. Amino acid sequence: CASRKAPIDTDTQYF.